Shown below are 16 T cell receptor beta chains from a single sample sequenced in a study of regulatory T cells in long-lasting Graves disease. The time point is: persistent/refractory GD, antithyroid drugs over 5 years with positive TRAb. Construction of the TCR library relied on RNA isolated from PBMCs. Libraries of TCR beta came from iRepertoire HTBI primers plus Arm-PCR of CDR3 regions. TCRdb called the multiplex PCR reads again in MiXCR, with one record for every CDR3 protein. The sample contains about 470,000 distinct CDR3 sequences, around 21% of which appear only once. Specimen: peripheral blood mononuclear cells (PBMCs), collected when the disease was refractory, from a patient treated with antithyroid drugs. The receptors here all came from a female donor with Graves disease.

This clonotype was seen a handful of times. The rearrangement links TRBV12-3 or TRBV12-4 to TRBJ2-1; D unresolved. V was pared by 3 bases and J by 8 bases, with 11 bases between. The CDR3 totals 13 residues. This chain's CDR3 is CASSLQMKDEQFF. The DNA of the CDR3 is TGTGCCAGCAGTTTGCAGATGAAGGATGAGCAGTTCTTC.

This clonotype showed up just a few times. V gene TRBV4-1 combines with J gene TRBJ2-7; 11 bases are a match to TRBD2. Germline CDR1 is MGHRA and CDR2 is YSYEKL. V was pared by 5 bases and J by 7 bases, with 19 bases of the junction left unmatched. The CDR3 loop spans 18 amino acids. The CDR3 region is CASSSRLAGGNRGYEQYF. The CDR3 coding sequence is TGCGCCAGCAGCTCCCGGCTAGCGGGAGGCAACCGGGGGTATGAGCAGTACTTC.

This clonotype was counted ten times or more. Here the CDR3 DNA reads TGTGCCAGCAGCCAAGGTGTCGCAGAGCAAGAGACCCAGTACTTC. Translated: CASSQGVAEQETQYF. This chain links TRBV3-1 with TRBJ2-5; D remains ambiguous. Germline CDR1 reads LGHDT; CDR2 reads YNNKEL (reference sequence). The V and J ends lost 1 base and 2 bases respectively, with 11 bases between them. The CDR3 sequence is 15 residues long.

This clonotype was counted at least ten times. The J gene is TRBJ2-7, the V gene TRBV27; 10 positions agree with TRBD2. Looked up from germline, CDR1 is MNHEY and CDR2 is SMNVEV (reference sequence). Trimming took 1 base from V and 4 from J; bases not matched to a gene: 4. CDR3 length: 15 amino acids. In DNA, the CDR3 is TGTGCCAGCAGTTTATGGGGAGCGGGAGGGTACGAGCAGTACTTC. This translates into CASSLWGAGGYEQYF.

The CDR3 sequence is CASSVTSGNTQYF. The CDR3 nucleotides are TGTGCCAGCAGTGTTACTAGCGGCAATACGCAGTATTTT. The gene calls are TRBV28 and TRBJ2-3; TRBD2 matches 8 bases. The V gene's germline CDR1 is MDHEN and CDR2 SYDVKM. The CDR3 consists of 13 residues. J gave up 7 bases and V 5 bases, and 5 bases lay outside the gene matches.

This clonotype was recorded many times. V usage is TRBV7-9 and J usage is TRBJ2-5, with D possibly TRBD1 on 5 matching bases. Deletions cut 4 bases from V and 2 bases from J, with 11 bases between. CDR1 SEHNR and CDR2 FQNEAQ come from the germline V gene (reference sequence). The CDR3 totals 14 residues. CDR3 coding DNA: TGTGCCAGCAGCTCCCCCGACAGTCAAGAGACCCAGTACTTC. Protein sequence: CASSSPDSQETQYF.

This clonotype was counted a few times. The J gene is TRBJ2-2, the V gene TRBV5-1; weak D call: TRBD1 (6 bases). CDR1 SGHRS and CDR2 YFSETQ come from the germline V gene. Between the trimmed V and J ends, which lost 4 bases and 0 bases, there was a span of 10 bases. This CDR3 has 15 amino acids. Here the CDR3 DNA reads TGCGCCAGCAGCCGGACAGCCACGAACACCGGGGAGCTGTTTTTT. Protein product: CASSRTATNTGELFF.

The CDR3 region has the DNA TGTGCCAGCAGCTTCAACAGGGGCCGAATATTCCAAGAGACCCAGTACTTC. This codes for CASSFNRGRIFQETQYF. V is TRBV7-2 and J is TRBJ2-5; 7 bases match TRBD1. V gave up 3 bases and J gave up 1 base; unmatched junction bases: 11. CDR3 length: 17 residues. Germline loops: CDR1 SGHTA, CDR2 FQGNSA.

J is TRBJ2-2 and V is TRBV12-5; 10 bases fit TRBD1. Germline CDR1 reads LGHNT; CDR2 reads FRNRAP. V lost 6 bases, J lost 8 bases, and 9 bases stayed unmatched. This CDR3 contains 15 residues. The CDR3 DNA sequence: TGTGCTAGTGGCAACGGACAGGGGGGTTTGGGGGAGCTGTTTTTT. Translation gives CASGNGQGGLGELFF.

The V and J genes are TRBV4-1 and TRBJ1-5, with 7 positions matching TRBD1. With 1 base clipped from V and 6 bases from J, the junction kept 3 bases outside the gene matches. The CDR3 sequence is 14 residues long. Per germline, CDR1 MGHRA and CDR2 YSYEKL. CDR3 loop: CASSQVTGVQPQHF. The CDR3 DNA is TGCGCCAGCAGCCAAGTAACAGGGGTTCAGCCCCAGCATTTT.

This clonotype was seen a few times. The V call is TRBV7-2, the J call TRBJ1-5; 7 bases fit TRBD1. With V trimmed by 2 bases and J by 5 bases, 3 bases remained unmatched. Germline values: CDR1 SGHTA, CDR2 FQGNSA. The CDR3 has 14 residues. CDR3 in DNA: TGTGCCAGCAGCTTATTTCAGGGGGATCAGCCCCAGCATTTT. Amino acid sequence: CASSLFQGDQPQHF.

The chain links TRBV5-1 to TRBJ2-4; D tentatively fits TRBD1 or TRBD2 (6 bases each). V was trimmed by 3 bases and J by 5 bases, leaving 15 bases between them. The germline V gene has CDR1 SGHRS and CDR2 YFSETQ. The CDR3 runs 15 residues. CDR3 residues: CASSWTTGLENIQYF. The CDR3 DNA reads TGCGCCAGCAGCTGGACTACAGGGTTGGAAAACATTCAGTACTTC.

Many counts were recorded for this clonotype. The V gene is TRBV28, the J gene TRBJ2-7, with D maybe TRBD1 (6 bases). Looked up from germline, CDR1 is MDHEN and CDR2 is SYDVKM. The CDR3 spans 18 residues. The V end was cut by 4 bases, the J end by 3 bases, with 25 bases between. CDR3 region: CASSSLLDRPAKGYEQYF. The DNA of the CDR3 is TGTGCCAGCAGTTCTCTATTAGACAGGCCAGCTAAGGGCTACGAGCAGTACTTC.

This clonotype was detected ten times or more. The chain combines TRBV11-2 with TRBJ2-5, with D uncertain. The CDR3 has 12 amino acids. Germline CDR1 is SGHAT and CDR2 is FQNNGV. The V and J ends lost 1 base and 4 bases respectively, with 4 bases between them. The chain's CDR3 is CASSLGRETQYF. For the CDR3, the DNA is TGTGCCAGCAGCTTAGGTAGAGAGACCCAGTACTTC.

This chain links TRBV5-8 with TRBJ2-5; D uncertain. The CDR3 is made up of 15 amino acids. Trimming took off 4 bases at V and 1 base at J, with 14 bases between the two ends. The V gene's germline CDR1 is SGHTS and CDR2 YDEGEE. The CDR3 sequence is CASSLTACRQETQYF. CDR3 bases: TGTGCCAGCAGCCTGACGGCGTGCCGCCAAGAGACCCAGTACTTC.

The sample holds a few counts of this clonotype. One end of the junction fails to match germline, which may point to a read error. CDR3 bases: TGCAGTGCGGCGCACAGGGGCTTGGAGACCCGGTACTTC. It yields the protein CSAAHRGLETRYF. The chain recombines TRBV20-1 with TRBJ2-5, with TRBD1 matching 7 bases. The CDR3 loop spans 13 amino acids. Germline V gene data show CDR1 as DFQATT and CDR2 as SNEGSKA (reference sequence).